Sequencing of this T cell receptor (beta chain) was carried out in a study of blood T cell repertoires in COVID-19. For the study at large: COVID-19 samples collected from the United States, Italy and Spain covered acute and convalescent phases. The analysed material was cDNA or gDNA that came from T cells, B-cell-depleted T cells, or PBMCs.

The germline V gene encodes CDR1 LGHDT and CDR2 YNNKEL (reference sequence). Between the trimmed V and J ends, which lost 6 bases and 2 bases, there was a span of 14 bases. CDR3 length: 15 residues. Original analysis: Amplification of reference gene primers was used by the study to estimate nucleated cell counts. The table came from immunoSEQ multiplex PCR; TCRdb's copy has only in-frame clones and leaves some out. Clone size and the V and J calls come from that table; the DNA yielded D and trimming. The sample yields approximately 100,000 clones, 88% seen once. The sequencing input was peripheral blood. The J gene is TRBJ2-1, the V gene TRBV3-1 (or the pseudogene TRBV3-2); D is perhaps TRBD2 (6 bases). This clonotype was obtained from a human donor in a cohort sampled during active COVID-19. DNA of the CDR3: TGTGCCAGCAGGCTCGATAGCGGACCCTACAATGAGCAGTTCTTC. This translates into CASRLDSGPYNEQFF.